The source of this T cell receptor (beta chain) is a study of shared clonotypes between healthy human individuals. Overall study findings and caveats: As a rule, naive subsets had a larger estimated richness than memory subsets.

Remarks on this clone: The target antigen is unknown. Other DNA variants within this sample encode the same CDR3.

CDR3 size: 14 residues. CDR1 and CDR2 (germline): SGHTA, FQGNSA. J was trimmed by 3 bases and V by 1 base; bases with no gene match: 3. Clones were read by immunoSEQ multiplex PCR, and TCRdb kept only the in-frame ones, dropping some. This table holds about 2.5 million clones, around 93% found once. The sequence came from a young man in good health. Some clones in this sample may be carry-over from other donors' samples. The sequenced sample was naive CD4+ T cells from PBMCs. The subset: CD45RA+ positively selected. The J gene is TRBJ2-7, the V gene TRBV7-2; 7 bases map to TRBD1. CDR3 protein: CASSLVTGDYEQYF. In DNA form, the CDR3 reads TGTGCCAGCAGCTTAGTCACAGGGGACTACGAGCAGTACTTC.